This T cell receptor beta chain was sequenced for a study of shared clonotypes between healthy human individuals. As originally analysed: Sequence data from immunoSEQ were junction-only and lacked quality scores; consequently, filtering differed. Some clones are missing from TCRdb's copy, which holds only in-frame ones; the method was immunoSEQ multiplex PCR. V, J and clone size reflect that table, while D and trimming were determined from the DNA. The sample consists of millions of clones, roughly 94% of them appearing once. This CDR3 comprises 11 residues. V was trimmed by 3 bases and J by 13 bases, leaving 12 bases between them. The V gene's germline CDR1 is MNHNS and CDR2 SASEGT.

The receptor was isolated from a man aged 18 to 35 in good health. Sequenced: naive CD4+ T cells sorted from blood. Subset described: CD45RA+ positively selected. V usage is TRBV6-1 and J usage is TRBJ1-2; D unclear. CDR3 bases: TGTGCCAGCAGTGACGCGGGCATCGGCACCTTC. This codes for CASSDAGIGTF.